These T cell receptor beta chains were read from a single sample in a study of neurological immune-mediated disorders. TCRdb re-called the 5' RACE reads through MiXCR, storing one row per CDR3 protein. Of 85,000 to 110,000 distinct CDR3 sequences in the sample, 11% are singletons; the top ten hold about 3%. The material sequenced was PBMCs. All receptors derive from a female donor with HTLV-1-associated myelopathy (HAM/TSP). CDR3s include the opening cysteine and the closing phenylalanine or tryptophan. Fields, in order: CDR3 length, D gene, clone size, J gene, V gene, CDR3 protein, CDR3 DNA. D genes are given only for firm matches. Clone size is stated in some rows and not others, as once, few, many or a class when expanded.

cdr3_length: 18; d_call: TRBD1; clone_size: many; j_call: TRBJ2-3; v_call: TRBV20-1; cdr3_aa: CSARQTGGSRRRTDTQYF; cdr3_nt: TGCAGTGCTAGACAAACAGGGGGCTCCAGACGTCGCACAGATACGCAGTATTTT
cdr3_length: 19; d_call: -; clone_size: many; j_call: TRBJ2-1; v_call: TRBV5-1; cdr3_aa: CASSLAGGGIYSSYNEQFF; cdr3_nt: TGCGCCAGCAGCTTAGCTGGGGGCGGAATCTATAGCTCCTACAATGAGCAGTTCTTC
cdr3_length: 13; d_call: -; clone_size: many; j_call: TRBJ2-2; v_call: TRBV9; cdr3_aa: CASSVDGNGELFF; cdr3_nt: TGTGCCAGCAGCGTAGATGGTAACGGGGAGCTGTTTTTT
cdr3_length: 14; d_call: -; clone_size: many; j_call: TRBJ1-2; v_call: TRBV20-1; cdr3_aa: CSAKYPGVLNGYTF; cdr3_nt: TGCAGTGCTAAATATCCGGGGGTCCTGAATGGCTACACCTTC
cdr3_length: 14; d_call: -; clone_size: few; j_call: TRBJ1-6; v_call: TRBV7-9; cdr3_aa: CASSLGLRDSPLHF; cdr3_nt: TGTGCCAGCAGCTTAGGGCTCAGGGATTCACCCCTCCACTTT
cdr3_length: 14; d_call: -; clone_size: many; j_call: TRBJ1-6; v_call: TRBV5-1; cdr3_aa: CASSLGLLNSPLHF; cdr3_nt: TGCGCCAGCAGCTTGGGTCTCCTTAATTCACCCCTCCACTTT
cdr3_length: 18; d_call: TRBD1; clone_size: -; j_call: TRBJ2-1; v_call: TRBV7-9; cdr3_aa: CASSLAPVGQGVRNEQFF; cdr3_nt: TGTGCCAGCAGCTTAGCGCCGGTCGGACAGGGGGTCAGGAATGAGCAGTTCTTC
cdr3_length: 13; d_call: -; clone_size: many; j_call: TRBJ2-3; v_call: TRBV20-1; cdr3_aa: CSAANRGGDTQYF; cdr3_nt: TGCAGTGCTGCTAACAGGGGAGGAGATACGCAGTATTTT
cdr3_length: 13; d_call: -; clone_size: many; j_call: TRBJ2-1; v_call: TRBV7-2; cdr3_aa: CASSYRVGNEQFF; cdr3_nt: TGTGCCAGCAGCTACAGGGTCGGGAATGAGCAGTTCTTC
cdr3_length: 14; d_call: -; clone_size: many; j_call: TRBJ2-2; v_call: TRBV5-1; cdr3_aa: CASSSEDVTGELFF; cdr3_nt: TGCGCCAGCAGCTCGGAGGACGTCACCGGGGAGCTGTTTTTT
cdr3_length: 14; d_call: -; clone_size: many; j_call: TRBJ2-5; v_call: TRBV20-1; cdr3_aa: CSARDRVVEETQYF; cdr3_nt: TGCAGTGCTAGAGATCGGGTAGTCGAAGAGACCCAGTACTTC
cdr3_length: 15; d_call: -; clone_size: many; j_call: TRBJ1-5; v_call: TRBV5-1; cdr3_aa: CASSLAGTSMGAQHF; cdr3_nt: TGCGCCAGCAGCTTGGCGGGTACCTCGATGGGAGCCCAGCATTTT
cdr3_length: 18; d_call: TRBD1; clone_size: many; j_call: TRBJ2-2; v_call: TRBV6-5; cdr3_aa: CASSYQIPTGGYTGELFF; cdr3_nt: TGTGCCAGCAGCTACCAAATTCCGACAGGGGGGTACACCGGGGAGCTGTTTTTT
cdr3_length: 14; d_call: -; clone_size: many; j_call: TRBJ2-3; v_call: TRBV11-2; cdr3_aa: CASSLSSGGVTQYF; cdr3_nt: TGTGCCAGCAGCCTCTCCTCCGGGGGCGTTACGCAGTATTTT
cdr3_length: 14; d_call: -; clone_size: many; j_call: TRBJ1-5; v_call: TRBV28; cdr3_aa: CASNGGTINQPQHF; cdr3_nt: TGTGCCAGCAATGGGGGGACCATCAATCAGCCCCAGCATTTT
cdr3_length: 12; d_call: -; clone_size: many; j_call: TRBJ2-7; v_call: TRBV20-1; cdr3_aa: CSARDSSYEQYF; cdr3_nt: TGCAGTGCTAGGGACAGCTCCTACGAGCAGTACTTC
cdr3_length: 13; d_call: -; clone_size: -; j_call: TRBJ2-1; v_call: TRBV29-1; cdr3_aa: CSVDLGPYNEQFF; cdr3_nt: TGCAGCGTTGATCTAGGACCATACAATGAGCAGTTCTTC
cdr3_length: 14; d_call: -; clone_size: many; j_call: TRBJ1-2; v_call: TRBV7-2; cdr3_aa: CASSLQGKNYGYTF; cdr3_nt: TGTGCCAGCAGCTTACAGGGGAAAAACTATGGCTACACCTTC
cdr3_length: 15; d_call: -; clone_size: -; j_call: TRBJ2-1; v_call: TRBV9; cdr3_aa: CASSVDSGAYNEQFF; cdr3_nt: TGTGCCAGCAGCGTAGACAGTGGGGCCTACAATGAGCAGTTCTTC
cdr3_length: 19; d_call: TRBD1; clone_size: -; j_call: TRBJ2-3; v_call: TRBV7-2; cdr3_aa: CASRSGQYRGSVRTDTQYF; cdr3_nt: TGTGCCAGCAGGTCGGGACAGTACCGGGGCTCGGTCCGCACAGATACGCAGTATTTT
cdr3_length: 11; d_call: -; clone_size: many; j_call: TRBJ2-7; v_call: TRBV10-3; cdr3_aa: CAIRESYEQYF; cdr3_nt: TGTGCCATCCGAGAATCTTACGAGCAGTACTTC
cdr3_length: 16; d_call: -; clone_size: many; j_call: TRBJ2-7; v_call: TRBV20-1; cdr3_aa: CSARDQTAQEVYEQYF; cdr3_nt: TGCAGTGCTAGAGATCAAACAGCCCAAGAAGTATACGAGCAGTACTTC
cdr3_length: 11; d_call: -; clone_size: many; j_call: TRBJ2-5; v_call: TRBV12-3/TRBV12-4; cdr3_aa: CASRSQETQYF; cdr3_nt: TGTGCCAGCAGATCCCAAGAGACCCAGTACTTC
cdr3_length: 13; d_call: -; clone_size: many; j_call: TRBJ2-7; v_call: TRBV10-3; cdr3_aa: CAISESTVVQQYF; cdr3_nt: TGTGCCATCAGTGAGTCGACTGTCGTCCAGCAGTACTTC
cdr3_length: 16; d_call: TRBD2; clone_size: many; j_call: TRBJ2-5; v_call: TRBV20-1; cdr3_aa: CSAIRTSGGPGETQYF; cdr3_nt: TGCAGTGCTATCCGGACTAGCGGGGGGCCTGGAGAGACCCAGTACTTC
cdr3_length: 12; d_call: TRBD2; clone_size: medium-sized; j_call: TRBJ2-3; v_call: TRBV6-5; cdr3_aa: CASRAGWSTQYF; cdr3_nt: TGTGCCAGCAGAGCGGGGTGGTCTACGCAGTATTTT
cdr3_length: 13; d_call: -; clone_size: many; j_call: TRBJ2-3; v_call: TRBV5-6; cdr3_aa: CASSLNTPDTQYF; cdr3_nt: TGTGCCAGCAGCTTGAATACTCCAGATACGCAGTATTTT
cdr3_length: 15; d_call: -; clone_size: many; j_call: TRBJ2-2; v_call: TRBV5-5; cdr3_aa: CASSPTAANTGELFF; cdr3_nt: TGTGCCAGCTCCCCGACAGCCGCGAACACCGGGGAGCTGTTTTTT
cdr3_length: 14; d_call: -; clone_size: once; j_call: TRBJ1-2; v_call: TRBV20-1; cdr3_aa: CSATTPGRYYGYTF; cdr3_nt: TGCAGTGCTACTACACCGGGGAGGTACTATGGCTACACCTTC
cdr3_length: 17; d_call: -; clone_size: many; j_call: TRBJ2-3; v_call: TRBV10-2; cdr3_aa: CASSEFQIPTLTDTQYF; cdr3_nt: TGCGCCAGCAGTGAGTTTCAGATTCCTACCCTCACAGATACGCAGTATTTT
cdr3_length: 18; d_call: TRBD2; clone_size: -; j_call: TRBJ2-3; v_call: TRBV11-2; cdr3_aa: CASSFTGLAGGVADTQYF; cdr3_nt: TGTGCCAGCAGCTTCACCGGACTAGCGGGGGGAGTCGCAGATACGCAGTATTTT
cdr3_length: 14; d_call: -; clone_size: -; j_call: TRBJ2-3; v_call: TRBV25-1; cdr3_aa: CASSDYRDTDTQYF; cdr3_nt: TGTGCCAGCAGTGATTACAGGGACACGGATACGCAGTATTTT
cdr3_length: 19; d_call: TRBD1; clone_size: many; j_call: TRBJ2-6; v_call: TRBV27; cdr3_aa: CASSFKPGQGISGANVLTF; cdr3_nt: TGTGCCAGCAGTTTCAAGCCGGGACAGGGGATCTCTGGGGCCAACGTCCTGACTTTC
cdr3_length: 16; d_call: -; clone_size: many; j_call: TRBJ2-1; v_call: TRBV10-3; cdr3_aa: CAISEHRTDQYNEQFF; cdr3_nt: TGTGCCATCAGTGAACACCGGACGGACCAATACAATGAGCAGTTCTTC
cdr3_length: 17; d_call: -; clone_size: many; j_call: TRBJ1-5; v_call: TRBV2; cdr3_aa: CASSTSQGLVSNQPQHF; cdr3_nt: TGTGCCAGCAGTACGTCCCAGGGACTGGTGAGCAATCAGCCCCAGCATTTT
cdr3_length: 14; d_call: -; clone_size: many; j_call: TRBJ2-7; v_call: TRBV29-1; cdr3_aa: CSVRDKGHPYEQYF; cdr3_nt: TGCAGCGTGAGGGATAAAGGACATCCCTACGAGCAGTACTTC
cdr3_length: 15; d_call: TRBD2; clone_size: many; j_call: TRBJ2-3; v_call: TRBV7-2; cdr3_aa: CASSYLAGGEDTQYF; cdr3_nt: TGTGCCAGCAGCTACTTAGCGGGGGGTGAGGATACGCAGTATTTT
cdr3_length: 15; d_call: -; clone_size: many; j_call: TRBJ2-3; v_call: TRBV9; cdr3_aa: CASSVGDSKSDTQYF; cdr3_nt: TGTGCCAGCAGCGTGGGAGATTCTAAGTCAGATACGCAGTATTTT
cdr3_length: 14; d_call: TRBD1; clone_size: many; j_call: TRBJ2-5; v_call: TRBV5-1; cdr3_aa: CASSSGTGIETQYF; cdr3_nt: TGCGCCAGCAGCTCCGGGACAGGGATTGAGACCCAGTACTTC
cdr3_length: 14; d_call: -; clone_size: many; j_call: TRBJ1-5; v_call: TRBV27; cdr3_aa: CASRIKPQVGPQHF; cdr3_nt: TGTGCCAGCAGAATAAAGCCCCAGGTTGGTCCCCAGCATTTT
cdr3_length: 13; d_call: -; clone_size: many; j_call: TRBJ2-7; v_call: TRBV24-1; cdr3_aa: CATSDPGGYEQYF; cdr3_nt: TGTGCCACCAGTGATCCCGGGGGCTACGAGCAGTACTTC
cdr3_length: 15; d_call: -; clone_size: many; j_call: TRBJ1-5; v_call: TRBV20-1; cdr3_aa: CSARAGGAGNQPQHF; cdr3_nt: TGCAGTGCTAGAGCCGGAGGGGCAGGAAATCAGCCCCAGCATTTT
cdr3_length: 15; d_call: -; clone_size: -; j_call: TRBJ2-3; v_call: TRBV20-1; cdr3_aa: CSARGAGGTTDTQYF; cdr3_nt: TGCAGTGCTAGAGGCGCCGGGGGAACCACAGATACGCAGTATTTT
cdr3_length: 15; d_call: -; clone_size: many; j_call: TRBJ2-1; v_call: TRBV20-1; cdr3_aa: CSARGGLGLYNEQFF; cdr3_nt: TGCAGTGCTAGAGGGGGACTTGGGTTATACAATGAGCAGTTCTTC
cdr3_length: 16; d_call: TRBD2; clone_size: many; j_call: TRBJ2-5; v_call: TRBV5-1; cdr3_aa: CASSFTSGGVQETQYF; cdr3_nt: TGCGCCAGCAGCTTTACTAGCGGGGGGGTCCAAGAGACCCAGTACTTC
cdr3_length: 14; d_call: TRBD2; clone_size: many; j_call: TRBJ2-3; v_call: TRBV20-1; cdr3_aa: CSASSGDGTDTQYF; cdr3_nt: TGCAGTGCCAGTAGCGGGGATGGCACAGATACGCAGTATTTT
cdr3_length: 14; d_call: TRBD1; clone_size: -; j_call: TRBJ2-1; v_call: TRBV20-1; cdr3_aa: CSAMTGVSYNEQFF; cdr3_nt: TGCAGTGCCATGACAGGGGTAAGCTACAATGAGCAGTTCTTC
cdr3_length: 14; d_call: -; clone_size: many; j_call: TRBJ1-2; v_call: TRBV29-1; cdr3_aa: CSVVAARGAGGYTF; cdr3_nt: TGCAGCGTTGTCGCCGCGAGGGGCGCGGGTGGCTACACCTTC
cdr3_length: 14; d_call: TRBD1; clone_size: many; j_call: TRBJ2-7; v_call: TRBV5-1; cdr3_aa: CVSSLEQGSYEQYF; cdr3_nt: TGCGTCAGCAGCTTGGAACAGGGGTCCTACGAGCAGTACTTC
cdr3_length: 14; d_call: -; clone_size: many; j_call: TRBJ1-1; v_call: TRBV5-1; cdr3_aa: CASSRGGSNTEAFF; cdr3_nt: TGCGCCAGCAGCCGGGGGGGAAGTAACACTGAAGCTTTCTTT
cdr3_length: 14; d_call: TRBD1; clone_size: many; j_call: TRBJ2-1; v_call: TRBV4-1; cdr3_aa: CASSQADRVHEQFF; cdr3_nt: TGCGCCAGCAGCCAGGCTGACAGGGTCCATGAGCAGTTCTTC
cdr3_length: 13; d_call: TRBD1; clone_size: -; j_call: TRBJ2-7; v_call: TRBV27; cdr3_aa: CASSFGQVYEQYF; cdr3_nt: TGTGCCAGCAGTTTTGGACAGGTCTACGAGCAGTACTTC
cdr3_length: 14; d_call: -; clone_size: few; j_call: TRBJ2-7; v_call: TRBV5-1; cdr3_aa: CASSLVAGAAEQYF; cdr3_nt: TGCGCCAGCAGCTTGGTGGCAGGCGCCGCCGAGCAGTACTTC
cdr3_length: 15; d_call: -; clone_size: many; j_call: TRBJ2-1; v_call: TRBV5-1; cdr3_aa: CASSLAKAGRDEQFF; cdr3_nt: TGCGCCAGCAGCTTGGCCAAGGCAGGGCGGGATGAGCAGTTCTTC
cdr3_length: 13; d_call: -; clone_size: many; j_call: TRBJ1-1; v_call: TRBV7-3; cdr3_aa: CASSLGSNTEAFF; cdr3_nt: TGTGCCAGCAGCTTAGGTTCGAACACTGAAGCTTTCTTT
cdr3_length: 17; d_call: TRBD1; clone_size: many; j_call: TRBJ2-2; v_call: TRBV5-1; cdr3_aa: CASRRGQGDTNTGELFF; cdr3_nt: TGCGCCAGCAGGAGGGGACAGGGGGATACCAACACCGGGGAGCTGTTTTTT
cdr3_length: 14; d_call: TRBD1; clone_size: -; j_call: TRBJ1-5; v_call: TRBV7-9; cdr3_aa: CASSSQGAHQPQHF; cdr3_nt: TGTGCCAGCAGCTCTCAGGGGGCTCATCAGCCCCAGCATTTT
cdr3_length: 15; d_call: TRBD1; clone_size: many; j_call: TRBJ1-1; v_call: TRBV20-1; cdr3_aa: CSARTSYRGNTEAFF; cdr3_nt: TGCAGTGCCCGCACGTCGTACAGGGGAAACACTGAAGCTTTCTTT
cdr3_length: 12; d_call: -; clone_size: -; j_call: TRBJ2-7; v_call: TRBV12-3/TRBV12-4; cdr3_aa: CASSWSPYEQYF; cdr3_nt: TGTGCCAGCAGTTGGTCCCCCTACGAGCAGTACTTC
cdr3_length: 15; d_call: TRBD1; clone_size: many; j_call: TRBJ2-1; v_call: TRBV5-1; cdr3_aa: CASSFGDRGVNEQFF; cdr3_nt: TGCGCCAGCAGCTTTGGGGACAGGGGTGTCAATGAGCAGTTCTTC